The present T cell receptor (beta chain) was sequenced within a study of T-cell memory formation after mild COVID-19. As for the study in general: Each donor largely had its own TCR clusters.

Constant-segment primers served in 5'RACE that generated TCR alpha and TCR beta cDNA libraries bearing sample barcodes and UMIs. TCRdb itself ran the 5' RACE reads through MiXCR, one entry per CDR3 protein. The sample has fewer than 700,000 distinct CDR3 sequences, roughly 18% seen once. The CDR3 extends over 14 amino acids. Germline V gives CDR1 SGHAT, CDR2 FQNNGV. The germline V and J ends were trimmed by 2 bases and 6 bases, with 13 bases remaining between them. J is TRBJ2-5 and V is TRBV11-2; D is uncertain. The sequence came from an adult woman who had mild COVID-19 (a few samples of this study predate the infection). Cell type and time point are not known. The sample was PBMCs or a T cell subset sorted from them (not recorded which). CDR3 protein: CASSLLWDLKTQYF. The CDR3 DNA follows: TGTGCCAGCAGCTTACTGTGGGATTTGAAGACCCAGTACTTC.